This TCR beta chain was sequenced in a study of CD8+ T cells in alopecia areata. Study overall: The percentage of affected scalp area served as the score of severity for treated patients.

Following RNA extraction, reverse transcription yielded cDNA that acted as the sequencing template. TCRdb keeps only in-frame clones here, not all; method: immunoSEQ multiplex PCR. The top ten hold approximately 0.7% of the sample, which has about 190,000 clones, around 56% seen once. Trimming removed 4 bases from V and 0 bases from J, with 12 bases in between. The CDR3 consists of 14 residues. The germline gives CDR1 GTSNPN, CDR2 SVGIG (reference sequence). Treatment noted: oral pan-JAK inhibitor, 5-10 mg twice daily. The rearrangement links TRBV30 to TRBJ1-1; no definite D call. Sequenced here: CD4+ T cells sorted from blood, sampled at week 4, from a patient treated with tofacitinib. This sequence originates from a human donor with alopecia areata. The chain's CDR3 is CAWKLGTMNTEAFF. CDR3 nucleotide sequence: TGTGCCTGGAAATTGGGCACCATGAACACTGAAGCTTTCTTT.